The rows below give T cell receptor beta chains drawn from one sample of a study of early T cells in non-severe SARS-CoV-2 infection. TCRdb reanalysed the 5' RACE reads using MiXCR and keeps one entry per CDR3 protein. In the table there are almost 65,000 distinct CDR3 sequences, 4.9% of which are singletons. The sequencing sample was made of whole blood. The receptors were sampled from an adult who was a healthcare worker with PCR-confirmed SARS-CoV-2 infection or an uninfected control (not recorded which). Both conserved end residues are trimmed from each CDR3. The D gene is left open where the match is weak.

J,D,V,CDR3
TRBJ2-5,-,TRBV12-3/TRBV12-4,ASSLRGPGETQY
TRBJ1-1,-,TRBV27,ASSFLDRTEAF
TRBJ1-2,TRBD1,TRBV6-5,ASSSDRDGYT
TRBJ1-6,-,TRBV14,ASSLEGHRRLNSPLH
TRBJ2-3,TRBD2,TRBV5-1,ASRKGLAGSETQY
TRBJ2-7,TRBD1,TRBV19,ASSIGDRGSYEQY
TRBJ1-5,-,TRBV28,ASSPQTGVSNQPQH
TRBJ1-2,-,TRBV20-1,SARTDSYGYT
TRBJ2-6,TRBD2,TRBV19,ASKSGRQNGANVLT
TRBJ2-7,-,TRBV6-5,ASSNAGLSSYEQY
TRBJ1-3,-,TRBV5-1,ASSLGSPDSGNTIY